The 7 T cell receptor beta chains reported below all come from one sample, sequenced in a study of PD-1 blockade in classical Hodgkin lymphoma. Measured with immunoSEQ multiplex PCR; TCRdb has only the in-frame clones, and not every one. This sample has over 15,000 clones; approximately 90% occur once, and the top ten carry roughly 0.5%. Time point denoted: newly diagnosed, previously untreated cHL patient sample. The CD4+ T cells used were purified from thawed PBMCs through magnetic negative selection. The sequenced sample consisted of CD4+ T cells from blood. Receptor source: a human donor with classical Hodgkin lymphoma.

This chain uses TRBV5-6 with TRBJ1-2, with D perhaps matching TRBD1 (6 bases). This CDR3 spans 16 amino acids. The V gene lost 4 bases and the J gene lost 4 bases, with 20 bases spanning the gap. The V gene's germline CDR1 is SGHDT and CDR2 YYEEEE. CDR3 sequence reads: CASSQLTDRYFYGYTF. DNA for the CDR3: TGTGCCAGCAGCCAACTGACTGACAGGTACTTCTATGGCTACACCTTC.

The chain is built from TRBV7-6 and TRBJ2-7, with D perhaps TRBD2 (5 bases). The CDR3 covers 13 residues. Germline loops: CDR1 SGHVS, CDR2 FNYEAQ. The ends were cut back, 2 bases at V and 5 bases at J, with 10 bases in the middle. CDR3 DNA sequence: TGTGCCAGCAGCTTAAATCGGGGAAACGAGCAGTACTTC. Translation: CASSLNRGNEQYF.

The chain joins TRBV19 to TRBJ2-7; 11 nucleotides match TRBD2. Trimming cost V 3 bases and J 0 bases; bases outside gene matches: 7. This CDR3 comprises 17 residues. Germline values: CDR1 LNHDA, CDR2 SQIVND (reference sequence). CDR3 coding DNA: TGTGCCAGTAGTATCTACGGGACTAGCGGACTCTCCTACGAGCAGTACTTC. This codes for CASSIYGTSGLSYEQYF. Using reference TRBV19 and TRBJ2-7 for the parts outside the CDR3, the full variable domain is DGGITQSPKYLFRKEGQNVTLSCEQNLNHDAMYWYRQDPGQGLRLIYYSQIVNDFQKGDIAEGYSVSREKKESFPLTVTSAQKNPTAFYLCASSIYGTSGLSYEQYFGPGTRLTVT.

The rearrangement uses TRBV18 and TRBJ1-4, with D hard to call. Germline CDR1 reads KGHSH; CDR2 reads LQKENI. V was shortened by 1 base and J by 7 bases, with 4 bases between the two germline ends. This CDR3 is built from 12 residues. CDR3 bases: TGTGCCAGCTCACCACGCGCTGAAAAACTGTTTTTT. Its translation: CASSPRAEKLFF.

This chain connects TRBV30 to TRBJ1-5; TRBD1 might be the D (5 bases). This CDR3 is 14 amino acids long. V was clipped by 1 base and J by 3 bases, with 10 bases between them. Germline V gene lookup returns CDR1 GTSNPN and CDR2 SVGIG (reference sequence). CDR3 in amino acids: CAWSGGRNNQPQHF. CDR3 DNA: TGTGCCTGGAGTGGGGGACGGAACAATCAGCCCCAGCATTTT. Full variable domain (missing parts from reference TRBV30 and TRBJ1-5): SQTIHQWPATLVQPVGSPLSLECTVEGTSNPNLYWYRQAAGRGLQLLFYSVGIGQISSEVPQNLSASRPQDRQFILSSKKLLLSDSGFYLCAWSGGRNNQPQHFGDGTRLSIL.

The chain couples TRBV2 to TRBJ1-3, with D possibly TRBD1 on 5 matching bases. The CDR3 spans 16 residues. V was trimmed by 4 bases and J by 0 bases, leaving 13 bases between them. The germline CDR1 and CDR2 sequences are SNHLY and FYNNEI. As DNA, the CDR3 is TGTGCCAGCAGTGGTCAGGGACCGAGCTCTGGAAACACCATATATTTT. This encodes CASSGQGPSSGNTIYF.

J is TRBJ1-2 and V is TRBV29-1; D possibly corresponds to TRBD1 (6 bases). Deletions cut 7 bases from V and 7 bases from J, with 19 bases between. Per germline, CDR1 SQVTM and CDR2 ANQGSEA. The CDR3 loop spans 13 amino acids. The CDR3 nucleotides read TGCAGCGCCGTGACAGGCTGGGAAAGTGGCTACACCTTC. This gives the protein CSAVTGWESGYTF.